Described below is a single TCR beta chain sequence and its context. V was trimmed by 1 base and J by 1 base, leaving 7 bases between them. CDR1 and CDR2 (germline): MNHEY, SMNVEV (reference sequence). The CDR3 has 14 amino acids. This table comes from immunoSEQ multiplex PCR, and its TCRdb copy is limited to in-frame clones, with some not included. In the table there are 120,000 to 150,000 clones, roughly 82% of which are singletons. The data originate from a study of blood T cell repertoires in COVID-19. The chain combines TRBV27 with TRBJ1-2; no firm D call. The sequencing sample was made of peripheral blood. The source is a human donor in a cohort sampled during active COVID-19. CDR3 nucleotide sequence: TGTGCCAGCAGTTTATATAACAGTAACTATGGCTACACCTTC. Protein product: CASSLYNSNYGYTF.